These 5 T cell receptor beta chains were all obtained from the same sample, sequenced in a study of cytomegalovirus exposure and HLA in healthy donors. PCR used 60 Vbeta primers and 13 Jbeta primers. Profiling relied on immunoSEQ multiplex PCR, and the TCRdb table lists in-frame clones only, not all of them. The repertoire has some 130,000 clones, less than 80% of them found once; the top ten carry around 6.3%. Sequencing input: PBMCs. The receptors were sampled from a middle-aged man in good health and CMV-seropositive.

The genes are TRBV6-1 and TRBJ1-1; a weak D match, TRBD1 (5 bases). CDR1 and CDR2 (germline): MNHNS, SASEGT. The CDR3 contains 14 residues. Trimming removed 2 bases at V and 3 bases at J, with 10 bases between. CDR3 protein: CASSEWLGDTEAFF. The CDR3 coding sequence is TGTGCCAGCAGTGAATGGTTAGGGGACACTGAAGCTTTCTTT.

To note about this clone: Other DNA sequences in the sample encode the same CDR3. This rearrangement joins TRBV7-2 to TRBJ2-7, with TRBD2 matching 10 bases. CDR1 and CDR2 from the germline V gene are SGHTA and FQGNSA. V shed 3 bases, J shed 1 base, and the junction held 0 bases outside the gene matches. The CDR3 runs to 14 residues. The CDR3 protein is CASSLTSGSYEQYF. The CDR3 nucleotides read TGTGCCAGCAGCTTGACTAGCGGGTCCTACGAGCAGTACTTC.

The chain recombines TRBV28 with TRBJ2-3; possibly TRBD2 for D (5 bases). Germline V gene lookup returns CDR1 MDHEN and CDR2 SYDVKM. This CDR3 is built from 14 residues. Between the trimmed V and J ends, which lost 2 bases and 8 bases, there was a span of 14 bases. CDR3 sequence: CASSLEVSGVTQYF. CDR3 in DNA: TGTGCCAGCAGTTTAGAGGTCTCCGGGGTTACGCAGTATTTT.

CDR3 sequence: CASSEALLGQASYEQYF. CDR3 coding DNA: TGTGCCAGCAGTGAAGCGCTTCTGGGACAGGCCTCCTACGAGCAGTACTTC. The V gene is TRBV6-1, the J gene TRBJ2-7, with 8 bases fitting TRBD1. CDR1 MNHNS and CDR2 SASEGT come from the germline V gene. The CDR3 has 17 residues. Trimming removed 0 bases from V and 0 bases from J; junction bases left unmatched: 7.

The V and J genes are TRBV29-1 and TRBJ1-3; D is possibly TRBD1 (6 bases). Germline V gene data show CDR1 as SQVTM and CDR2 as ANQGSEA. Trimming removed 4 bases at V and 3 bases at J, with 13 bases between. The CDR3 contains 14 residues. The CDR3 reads CSVASRTDGNTIYF. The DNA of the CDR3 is TGCAGCGTTGCATCCCGGACAGATGGAAACACCATATATTTT.